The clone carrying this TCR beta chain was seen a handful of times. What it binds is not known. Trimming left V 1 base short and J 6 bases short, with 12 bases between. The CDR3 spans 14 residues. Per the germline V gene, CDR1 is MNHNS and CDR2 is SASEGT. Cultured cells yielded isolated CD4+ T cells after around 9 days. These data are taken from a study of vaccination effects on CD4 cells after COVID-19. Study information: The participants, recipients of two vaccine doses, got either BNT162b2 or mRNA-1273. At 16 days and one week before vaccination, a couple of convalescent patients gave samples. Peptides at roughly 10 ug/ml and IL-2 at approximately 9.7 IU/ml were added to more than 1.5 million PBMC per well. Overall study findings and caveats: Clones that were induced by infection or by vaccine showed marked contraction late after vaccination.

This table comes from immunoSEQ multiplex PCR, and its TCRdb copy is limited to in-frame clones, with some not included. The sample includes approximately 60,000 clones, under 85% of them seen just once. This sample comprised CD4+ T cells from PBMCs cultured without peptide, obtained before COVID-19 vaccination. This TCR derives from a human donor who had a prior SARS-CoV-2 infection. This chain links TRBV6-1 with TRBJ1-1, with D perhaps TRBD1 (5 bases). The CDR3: CASSEVGGRAEAFF. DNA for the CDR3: TGTGCCAGCAGTGAAGTCGGGGGGAGAGCTGAAGCTTTCTTT.